These 25 T cell receptor beta chains originate from one sample sequenced in a study of regulatory T cells in long-lasting Graves disease. Noted time point: newly diagnosed GD, antithyroid drugs for less than 3 months. PBMC RNA was the source of the TCR library. Relying on iRepertoire HTBI primers and Arm-PCR of CDR3 regions, the team built TCR beta libraries. TCRdb ran MiXCR on the multiplex PCR reads and lists one entry per CDR3 protein. The repertoire consists of hundreds of thousands of distinct CDR3 sequences, with 16% occurring once and the leading ten covering about 18%. These data were also reused for a study on T cells in Graves' hyperthyroidism and ophthalmopathy.

Specimen: peripheral blood mononuclear cells (PBMCs), collected at new diagnosis, from a patient treated with antithyroid drugs. The receptors here all came from a woman in her thirties with Graves disease.

This clonotype was counted at least ten times. The chain joins TRBV27 to TRBJ2-5, with 8 bases matching TRBD1. V trimming: 7 bases; J trimming: 5 bases; junction bases outside the gene matches: 9. CDR1 and CDR2 (germline): MNHEY, SMNVEV (reference sequence). This CDR3 has 14 residues. CDR3 nucleotides: TGTGCCAGCAACCAGGGGGCGAAGAGCGAGACCCAGTACTTC. Protein: CASNQGAKSETQYF.

As for this clonotype: Mismatch with germline at one junction end may stem from a read error. This sequence joins TRBV28 and TRBJ2-7, with 8 bases lining up with TRBD2. From germline, CDR1 is MDHEN and CDR2 SYDVKM. CDR3 length: 14 amino acids. The CDR3 nucleotides read TGTGCCAGCAGCCCGCCGGGGGGGTTCTACGAGCAGTGCTTC. Translated: CASSPPGGFYEQCF.

This clonotype was seen a handful of times. The chain couples TRBV11-2 to TRBJ2-3, with 8 nucleotides matching TRBD2. CDR1 SGHAT and CDR2 FQNNGV come from the germline V gene. The CDR3 spans 16 residues. With V trimmed by 5 bases and J by 2 bases, 9 bases remained unmatched. CDR3 sequence reads: CASSATSGGSTDTQYF. The CDR3 DNA sequence: TGTGCCAGCAGCGCAACTAGCGGAGGTTCCACAGATACGCAGTATTTT.

This clonotype was found many times. V usage is TRBV5-1 and J usage is TRBJ2-3; D gene unclear. CDR3 size: 14 residues. V lost 0 bases and J 6 bases, leaving 11 bases between the germline ends. The germline V gene encodes CDR1 SGHRS and CDR2 YFSETQ. The CDR3 coding sequence is TGCGCCAGCAGCTTGGATAGGGTGGGCGATACGCAGTATTTT. It specifies CASSLDRVGDTQYF.

There are many counts of this clonotype. The V and J genes are TRBV5-1 and TRBJ1-1, with TRBD1 matching over 9 bases. This CDR3 is built from 14 residues. V lost 4 bases to trimming and J lost 7 bases; unmatched junction nucleotides: 8. Germline V gives CDR1 SGHRS, CDR2 YFSETQ. The CDR3 reads CASSGTGGSNEAFF. In DNA, the CDR3 is TGCGCCAGCAGCGGTACAGGGGGCAGTAATGAAGCTTTCTTT.

This clonotype has at least ten counts. The chain employs TRBV7-8 and TRBJ1-5; D not certain. V shed 3 bases and J shed 4 bases, with 10 bases lying between them. Germline V gene sequence: CDR1 SGHVS, CDR2 FQNEAQ. The CDR3 spans 14 residues. For the CDR3, the DNA is TGTGCCAGCAGCTTTAACGGCCCAAATCAGCCCCAGCATTTT. Amino acids: CASSFNGPNQPQHF.

The sample holds many counts of this clonotype. This chain uses TRBV6-9 with TRBJ2-7, with a possible D match to TRBD1 (6 bases). Germline CDR1 and CDR2: MNHGY and SVAAGI. The V end lost 3 bases, the J end lost 4 bases, and 10 bases lay between the germline ends. The CDR3 has 13 residues. This CDR3 is CASSYSGAYEQYF. CDR3 sequence (DNA): TGTGCCAGCAGTTACTCAGGGGCTTACGAGCAGTACTTC.

This chain joins TRBV3-1 and TRBJ2-1; 8 bases agree with TRBD2. V was clipped by 2 bases and J by 7 bases; unmatched bases: 7. CDR3 length equals 15 residues. In germline, CDR1 is LGHDT, CDR2 YNNKEL (reference sequence). The CDR3 spells CASSQPAGGENEQFF. CDR3 coding DNA: TGTGCCAGCAGCCAACCGGCGGGAGGTGAAAATGAGCAGTTCTTC.

This clonotype has only a few counts. V gene TRBV14 combines with J gene TRBJ2-7; D not certain. From germline, CDR1 is SGHDN and CDR2 FVKESK. The length of the CDR3 is 11 residues. The V end was cut by 3 bases, the J end by 7 bases, with 7 bases between. The CDR3 DNA reads as TGTGCCAGCAGCCACAAACAGGAGCAGTACTTC. This sequence encodes CASSHKQEQYF.

Ten or more counts support this clonotype. V usage is TRBV19 and J usage is TRBJ2-7; 8 bases map to TRBD1. Germline CDR1 reads LNHDA; CDR2 reads SQIVND (reference sequence). The length of the CDR3 is 15 residues. V trimming: 4 bases; J trimming: 7 bases; junction bases outside the gene matches: 12. CDR3 amino acids: CASSTPSGQGWEQYF. CDR3 DNA sequence: TGTGCCAGTAGTACTCCTTCTGGACAGGGTTGGGAGCAGTACTTC.

This clonotype was counted at least ten times. V and J are TRBV7-9 and TRBJ2-1, with TRBD2 matching 7 bases. The CDR3 covers 16 residues. With 6 bases clipped from V and 3 bases from J, the junction kept 11 bases outside the gene matches. Per germline, CDR1 SEHNR and CDR2 FQNEAQ (reference sequence). The CDR3 loop is CASSLIPLADYNEQFF. DNA of the CDR3: TGTGCCAGCAGTCTAATCCCTCTAGCGGACTACAATGAGCAGTTCTTC.

The chain has TRBV15 and TRBJ1-1, with TRBD1 matching over 12 bases. Germline V gene data show CDR1 as LNHNV and CDR2 as YYDKDF (reference sequence). CDR3 length equals 16 residues. With 2 bases clipped from V and 5 bases from J, the junction kept 6 bases outside the gene matches. The CDR3 DNA is TGTGCCACCAGCAGACACGGGACAGGGGGCTTGACTGAAGCTTTCTTT. Translated: CATSRHGTGGLTEAFF. The variable domain in full, with the rest retrieved from reference TRBV15 and TRBJ1-1, is DAMVIQNPRYQVTQFGKPVTLSCSQTLNHNVMYWYQQKSSQAPKLLFHYYDKDFNNEADTPDNFQSRRPNTSFCFLDIRSPGLGDTAMYLCATSRHGTGGLTEAFFGQGTRLTVV.

This chain joins TRBV4-1 and TRBJ1-4; no firm D call. The CDR3 covers 15 residues. The germline V and J ends were trimmed by 1 base and 5 bases, with 11 bases remaining between them. Germline V gene sequence: CDR1 MGHRA, CDR2 YSYEKL. This CDR3 reads CASSQVGSPNEKLFF. Here the CDR3 DNA reads TGCGCCAGCAGCCAAGTGGGCAGCCCCAATGAAAAACTGTTTTTT.

This clonotype was counted between two and nine times. This rearrangement joins TRBV27 to TRBJ2-5, with TRBD2 matching over 13 bases. This CDR3 is built from 18 residues. Trimming at V came to 5 bases and at J to 6 bases, leaving 15 bases not matched to a gene. CDR1 is MNHEY and CDR2 is SMNVEV in the germline V gene (reference sequence). The CDR3 protein is CASSPSGLAGAIGKTQYF. DNA for the CDR3: TGTGCCAGCAGTCCATCCGGACTAGCGGGAGCCATTGGCAAGACCCAGTACTTC.

V usage is TRBV30 and J usage is TRBJ1-2; weak D call: TRBD1 (6 bases). From germline, CDR1 is GTSNPN and CDR2 SVGIG (reference sequence). Trimming removed 2 bases at V and 7 bases at J, with 14 bases between. The CDR3 is 13 residues long. This chain's CDR3 is CAWSSPTGLGYTF. CDR3 nucleotide sequence: TGTGCCTGGAGTTCCCCGACAGGTCTTGGCTACACCTTC.

J is TRBJ2-1 and V is TRBV3-1; 10 nucleotides agree with TRBD2. This CDR3 has 13 residues. Germline assignment: CDR1 LGHDT and CDR2 YNNKEL (reference sequence). With V trimmed by 3 bases and J by 10 bases, 3 bases remained unmatched. DNA of the CDR3: TGTGCCAGCAGCCAGACGACTAGCGGGGAGCAGTTCTTC. Amino acid sequence: CASSQTTSGEQFF.

This clonotype has more than one count but fewer than ten. A clone one base away is much larger, so this may be a read error. The rearrangement uses TRBV2 and TRBJ2-7; D possibly matches TRBD1 or TRBD2 (5 bases each). The CDR3 runs 13 residues. Between the trimmed V and J ends, which lost 7 bases and 0 bases, there was a span of 10 bases. Germline V CDR1 and CDR2: SNHLY, FYNNEI. DNA of the CDR3: TGTGCCAGCACGGGACCGAGCTCCTACGAGCAGTACTTC. Translated, it gives CASTGPSSYEQYF.

This clonotype has at least ten counts. The CDR3 sequence is CASSYKVGGLTEAFF. The CDR3 coding sequence is TGCGCCAGCAGCTACAAAGTTGGGGGGCTCACTGAAGCTTTCTTT. The chain employs TRBV5-1 and TRBJ1-1; a weak D match, TRBD1 (6 bases). Germline lookup yields CDR1 SGHRS and CDR2 YFSETQ. Trimming took 3 bases from V and 4 from J, leaving 16 bases between them. The CDR3 consists of 15 residues. Full variable domain (outside the CDR3, taken from reference TRBV5-1 and TRBJ1-1): KAGVTQTPRYLIKTRGQQVTLSCSPISGHRSVSWYQQTPGQGLQFLFEYFSETQRNKGNFPGRFSGRQFSNSRSEMNVSTLELGDSALYLCASSYKVGGLTEAFFGQGTRLTVV.

The chain uses TRBV19 and TRBJ2-2; D is ambiguous. CDR1 LNHDA and CDR2 SQIVND come from the germline V gene (reference sequence). The CDR3 has 13 residues. Trimming cost V 7 bases and J 3 bases, with 9 bases left between them. The CDR3 DNA is TGTGCCAGTATCAATCAATACACCGGGGAGCTGTTTTTT. It specifies CASINQYTGELFF.

This clonotype was seen only once. The chain has TRBV12-3 or TRBV12-4 and TRBJ2-2, with no clear D. V was shortened by 2 bases and J by 6 bases, with 10 bases between the two germline ends. The CDR3 sequence is 14 residues long. CDR3 sequence (DNA): TGTGCCAGCAGTTTATCAATCAACGCCGGGGAGCTGTTTTTT. Its protein is CASSLSINAGELFF.

This clonotype was recorded many times. The V call is TRBV28, the J call TRBJ2-1, with D perhaps TRBD2 (6 bases). The CDR3 runs to 17 residues. The germline V gene encodes CDR1 MDHEN and CDR2 SYDVKM. Trimming took off 4 bases at V and 6 bases at J, with 22 bases between the two ends. The CDR3 DNA reads as TGTGCCAGCAGTTCCGGGACTCCTGTCTCGGTCCGCAATGAGCAGTTCTTC. This sequence encodes CASSSGTPVSVRNEQFF.

The sample holds a few counts of this clonotype. The chain employs TRBV6-1 and TRBJ2-4, with 7 bases lining up with TRBD2. The CDR3 covers 14 residues. Germline V gene sequence: CDR1 MNHNS, CDR2 SASEGT. V lost 5 bases, J lost 4 bases, and 5 bases stayed unmatched. CDR3 protein: CASSPREIKNIQYF. The CDR3 nucleotides read TGTGCCAGCAGTCCGCGGGAGATTAAAAACATTCAGTACTTC.

V usage is TRBV11-2 and J usage is TRBJ2-2; 8 positions match TRBD1. CDR1 is SGHAT, CDR2 FQNNGV, per germline. V lost 1 base, J lost 3 bases, and 13 bases stayed unmatched. The CDR3 runs to 19 residues. The CDR3 bases are TGTGCCAGCAGCTTAGTCCCATATAGGACAGGGATTGACACCGGGGAGCTGTTTTTT. Its protein is CASSLVPYRTGIDTGELFF.

V is TRBV10-1 and J is TRBJ2-1; 11 nucleotides line up with TRBD2. J was trimmed by 9 bases and V by 3 bases; bases with no gene match: 7. The CDR3 has 15 amino acids. Per germline, CDR1 WNHNN and CDR2 SYGVQD (reference sequence). The CDR3 nucleotides read TGCGCCAGCAGTGAACTAGCGGGAGACATTCGTGAGCAGTTCTTC. Protein sequence: CASSELAGDIREQFF.

This clonotype was counted ten times or more. The chain uses TRBV20-1 and TRBJ2-3; D is uncertain. The germline V gene has CDR1 DFQATT and CDR2 SNEGSKA (reference sequence). This CDR3 is 12 amino acids long. Trimming pared 0 bases from V and 3 bases from J, leaving 4 bases between. CDR3 coding DNA: TGCAGTGCTAGAGAGCGGACAGATACGCAGTATTTT. Translated: CSARERTDTQYF.